What follows are 18 T cell receptor beta chains derived from one specimen sequenced in a study of shared clonotypes between healthy human individuals. Generated by immunoSEQ multiplex PCR, the TCRdb table keeps only in-frame clones and is missing some. The sample contains about 690,000 clones, about 90% of which appear only once. Sequences were obtained from memory CD8+ T cells from PBMCs. The subset was: CD45RO+ cells pooled with CCR7-negative TemRA cells. The origin of the receptors is a man younger than 30 in good health. Some clones in this sample may be carry-over from other donors' samples.

The chain carries TRBV7-8 and TRBJ1-5; 10 positions match TRBD1. The CDR3 contains 16 residues. V was clipped by 1 base and J by 1 base; unmatched bases: 1. Germline V gives CDR1 SGHVS, CDR2 FQNEAQ. For the CDR3, the DNA is TGTGCCAGCAGCTTAGGACAGGGGGCGAGCAATCAGCCCCAGCATTTT. It is translated as CASSLGQGASNQPQHF.

Here the CDR3 reads CASSPTGSEQYF. For the CDR3, the DNA is TGTGCCAGCAGCCCCACAGGGTCCGAGCAGTACTTC. The rearrangement uses TRBV7-3 and TRBJ2-7, with D maybe TRBD1 (6 bases). V lost 5 bases and J lost 6, with 11 bases in between. The CDR3 loop spans 12 amino acids. CDR1 and CDR2 (germline): SGHTA, FQGTGA.

The chain has TRBV4-3 and TRBJ2-7; the D is unclear. The germline V gene encodes CDR1 LGHNA and CDR2 YSLEER. Trimming took off 0 bases at V and 1 base at J, with 7 bases between the two ends. The CDR3 totals 14 residues. The CDR3 here is CASSQDRDSYEQYF. CDR3 in DNA: TGCGCCAGCAGCCAAGATAGGGATTCCTACGAGCAGTACTTC.

The chain employs TRBV19 and TRBJ1-2; D remains ambiguous. V was trimmed by 6 bases and J by 1 base, leaving 12 bases between them. Germline values: CDR1 LNHDA, CDR2 SQIVND (reference sequence). CDR3 length: 14 residues. Here the CDR3 DNA reads TGTGCCAGTAGGGGTAGGGCTGGTAACTATGGCTACACCTTC. Its translation is CASRGRAGNYGYTF.

CDR3 loop: CASSPDRDYNEQFF. The CDR3 DNA is TGTGCCAGCAGCCCCGACAGGGACTACAATGAGCAGTTCTTC. The chain couples TRBV5-8 to TRBJ2-1; 7 bases line up with TRBD1. The CDR3 covers 14 residues. CDR1 SGHTS and CDR2 YDEGEE come from the germline V gene. Trimming took 4 bases from V and 3 from J; bases not matched to a gene: 4.

The chain couples TRBV7-9 to TRBJ2-3; 11 bases agree with TRBD2. The CDR3 runs to 16 residues. Per the germline V gene, CDR1 is SEHNR and CDR2 is FQNEAQ (reference sequence). The trim removed 1 base at V and 3 bases at J, leaving 3 bases unmatched. In DNA form, the CDR3 reads TGTGCCAGCAGCTTAGAGACTAGCGGGGTTACAGATACGCAGTATTTT. Translation: CASSLETSGVTDTQYF.

The gene calls are TRBV28 and TRBJ2-3, with a possible D match to TRBD2 (6 bases). Germline-derived CDR1 and CDR2 are MDHEN and SYDVKM. The CDR3 is 15 residues long. Trimming removed 6 bases from V and 2 bases from J, with 15 bases in between. CDR3: CASSSEAGITDTQYF. CDR3 nucleotides: TGTGCCAGCAGCTCCGAGGCGGGGATCACAGATACGCAGTATTTT.

V is TRBV13 and J is TRBJ2-5; 10 positions agree with TRBD2. Germline CDR1 is PRHDT and CDR2 is FYEKMQ (reference sequence). Unmatched junction bases numbered 27, after V lost 6 bases and J lost 5 bases. The CDR3 covers 21 residues. CDR3: CASRPLTSGASGSVYRETQYF. For the CDR3, the DNA is TGTGCCAGCAGGCCTCTCACATCGGGGGCTAGCGGGAGCGTTTACAGGGAGACCCAGTACTTC.

The gene calls are TRBV20-1 and TRBJ2-5; no clear D. The CDR3 sequence is 9 residues long. Germline CDR1 is DFQATT and CDR2 is SNEGSKA (reference sequence). The V gene lost 5 bases and the J gene lost 2 bases, with 0 bases spanning the gap. This CDR3 is CSAQETQYF. For the CDR3, the DNA is TGCAGTGCTCAAGAGACCCAGTACTTC.

This chain links TRBV5-1 with TRBJ2-7, with D possibly being TRBD1 or TRBD2 (6 bases each). Germline values: CDR1 SGHRS, CDR2 YFSETQ. The CDR3 length is 16 residues. With 1 base removed from V and 0 bases from J, the gap between germline ends came to 14 bases. The CDR3 loop reads CASSLIGGYSSYEQYF. CDR3 nucleotide sequence: TGCGCCAGCAGCTTGATCGGGGGCTACAGCTCCTACGAGCAGTACTTC.

The chain uses TRBV9 and TRBJ1-1; D is perhaps TRBD1 (6 bases). Trimming shortened V by 4 bases and J by 3 bases, and 13 bases separated the two germline ends. There are 14 residues in the CDR3. CDR1 SGDLS and CDR2 YYNGEE come from the germline V gene. CDR3 DNA: TGTGCCAGCAGCTCTCAATCAGGGGACACTGAAGCTTTCTTT. Its protein is CASSSQSGDTEAFF.

The chain links TRBV5-4 to TRBJ2-7; 9 nucleotides align to TRBD2. The V segment lost 0 bases and the J segment 2 bases; nucleotides outside the gene matches: 3. The germline V gene has CDR1 SGHNT and CDR2 YYREEE (reference sequence). This CDR3 comprises 15 residues. CDR3 sequence reads: CASSLVSGGAYEQYF. CDR3 DNA sequence: TGTGCCAGCAGCTTGGTTAGCGGGGGTGCCTACGAGCAGTACTTC.

The genes are TRBV19 and TRBJ2-3, with 7 nucleotides matching TRBD1. The V segment lost 5 bases and the J segment 5 bases; nucleotides outside the gene matches: 4. The CDR3 loop spans 13 amino acids. Germline CDR1 and CDR2: LNHDA and SQIVND (reference sequence). Here the CDR3 DNA reads TGTGCCAGTAGTCCGGACAGGAAAGATACGCAGTATTTT. Translating it yields CASSPDRKDTQYF. Together with reference TRBV19 and TRBJ2-3, the CDR3 gives the full variable domain: DGGITQSPKYLFRKEGQNVTLSCEQNLNHDAMYWYRQDPGQGLRLIYYSQIVNDFQKGDIAEGYSVSREKKESFPLTVTSAQKNPTAFYLCASSPDRKDTQYFGPGTRLTVL.

The chain carries TRBV6-1 and TRBJ2-7; the D is unclear. Germline V gives CDR1 MNHNS, CDR2 SASEGT. The CDR3 has 17 amino acids. The V and J ends lost 3 bases and 6 bases respectively, with 24 bases between them. This chain's CDR3 is CASSEVFRSPRFIEQYF. The CDR3 DNA follows: TGTGCCAGCAGTGAGGTTTTTAGGTCCCCCCGTTTTATCGAGCAGTACTTC.

The chain employs TRBV5-8 and TRBJ2-7, with D unresolved. The V gene's germline CDR1 is SGHTS and CDR2 YDEGEE. This CDR3 has 15 residues. The ends were cut back, 5 bases at V and 0 bases at J, with 15 bases in the middle. The CDR3 coding sequence is TGTGCCAGCAGATCAGACCCGTCTCGCTCCTACGAGCAGTACTTC. Its translation is CASRSDPSRSYEQYF.

The chain has TRBV6-1 and TRBJ2-4; 8 bases fit TRBD1. Germline V gene lookup returns CDR1 MNHNS and CDR2 SASEGT. V lost 1 base, J lost 0 bases, and 2 bases stayed unmatched. CDR3 size: 16 residues. The CDR3 DNA is TGTGCCAGCAGTGAAGGGACAGGGATAGCCAAAAACATTCAGTACTTC. Its translation: CASSEGTGIAKNIQYF.

This chain links TRBV2 with TRBJ2-1; 14 bases line up with TRBD2. The CDR3 sequence is 17 residues long. Germline loops: CDR1 SNHLY, CDR2 FYNNEI. The ends lost 6 bases at V and 7 bases at J; junction bases unmatched: 11. The CDR3 nucleotides read TGTGCCAGCAGGCATCCGGGACTAGCGGGAGTAGGGAATGAGCAGTTCTTC. This encodes CASRHPGLAGVGNEQFF. Combining the CDR3 with reference TRBV2 and TRBJ2-1 gives the whole variable domain EPEVTQTPSHQVTQMGQEVILRCVPISNHLYFYWYRQILGQKVEFLVSFYNNEISEKSEIFDDQFSVERPDGSNFTLKIRSTKLEDSAMYFCASRHPGLAGVGNEQFFGPGTRLTVL.

The chain recombines TRBV5-1 with TRBJ1-1, with D hard to call. CDR1 and CDR2 (germline): SGHRS, YFSETQ. V was shortened by 0 bases and J by 0 bases, with 6 bases between the two germline ends. This CDR3 is 14 amino acids long. The CDR3 protein is CASSLEQMNTEAFF. The CDR3 DNA is TGCGCCAGCAGCTTGGAACAAATGAACACTGAAGCTTTCTTT.